Presented here are 7 T cell receptor beta chains from one specimen sequenced in a study of T cell changes during pregnancy in multiple sclerosis. Profiled with immunoSEQ multiplex PCR; TCRdb holds only in-frame clones, not every one. The sample gives some 80,000 clones, roughly 90% of which show up once; approximately 0.97% is in the top ten. The starting material was peripheral blood, obtained in the first trimester of pregnancy. The receptors were sampled from a female donor in good health, enrolled as a control in a pregnancy study.

V and J are TRBV7-2 and TRBJ2-7; the match to TRBD2 covers 7 bases. Germline V gene lookup returns CDR1 SGHTA and CDR2 FQGNSA. Trimming took 2 bases from V and 0 from J; bases not matched to a gene: 4. The CDR3 sequence is 15 residues long. The CDR3: CASSLQAGVSYEQYF. The CDR3 DNA sequence: TGTGCCAGCAGCTTACAGGCGGGGGTCTCCTACGAGCAGTACTTC.

The rearrangement uses TRBV6-4 and TRBJ2-3; D may be TRBD2 (6 bases). The CDR3 sequence is 16 residues long. V lost 0 bases, J lost 5 bases, and 15 bases lay in between. Germline V gives CDR1 MRHNA, CDR2 SNTAGT. The CDR3 coding sequence is TGTGCCAGCAGTGACTCCCCGGGGGACCGGAAAGATACGCAGTATTTT. This gives the protein CASSDSPGDRKDTQYF.

This chain joins TRBV11-2 and TRBJ1-2; D gene unclear. The CDR3 covers 14 residues. The germline V gene encodes CDR1 SGHAT and CDR2 FQNNGV. Trimming took off 3 bases at V and 4 bases at J, with 12 bases between the two ends. In nucleotides, the CDR3 is TGTGCCAGCAGCTTCTCTGAGGGCTCCTATGGCTACACCTTC. Protein: CASSFSEGSYGYTF.

V and J are TRBV18 and TRBJ2-7, with 7 bases identical to TRBD1. The trim removed 3 bases at V and 7 bases at J, leaving 12 bases unmatched. This CDR3 has 15 amino acids. Germline-derived CDR1 and CDR2 are KGHSH and LQKENI. In DNA form, the CDR3 reads TGTGCCAGCTCACCCCTCGACAGGGAGCGACGAGAGCAGTACTTC. Translation: CASSPLDRERREQYF. Together with reference TRBV18 and TRBJ2-7, the CDR3 gives the full variable domain: NAGVMQNPRHLVRRRGQEARLRCSPMKGHSHVYWYRQLPEEGLKFMVYLQKENIIDESGMPKERFSAEFPKEGPSILRIQQVVRGDSAAYFCASSPLDRERREQYFGPGTRLTVT.

V usage is TRBV5-1 and J usage is TRBJ1-6; D not resolved. In germline, CDR1 is SGHRS, CDR2 YFSETQ. V was shortened by 0 bases and J by 6 bases, with 13 bases between the two germline ends. This CDR3 is built from 16 residues. The CDR3 nucleotides read TGCGCCAGCAGCTTGGTTTCGGGAGTCGGTAATTCACCCCTCCACTTT. Translation: CASSLVSGVGNSPLHF.

The rearrangement joins TRBV6-7 to TRBJ1-1; 9 bases are a match to TRBD1. TRBV6-7 falls under the ORF class, with uncertain function. After removal of 8 bases from V and 3 bases from J, the junction contained 10 bases not matched to a gene. CDR3 length: 15 amino acids. The CDR3 region is CASPTGGEQDTEAFF. The CDR3 nucleotides read TGTGCCAGCCCAACAGGGGGCGAGCAGGACACTGAAGCTTTCTTT.

The V and J genes are TRBV10-2 and TRBJ2-3; a possible D gene is TRBD1 (6 bases). Germline V gene sequence: CDR1 WSHSY, CDR2 SAAADI. The CDR3 has 14 residues. V was trimmed by 2 bases and J by 0 bases, leaving 6 bases between them. This CDR3 is CASSEDRSTDTQYF. The CDR3 nucleotides are TGCGCCAGCAGTGAGGACAGGAGCACAGATACGCAGTATTTT.